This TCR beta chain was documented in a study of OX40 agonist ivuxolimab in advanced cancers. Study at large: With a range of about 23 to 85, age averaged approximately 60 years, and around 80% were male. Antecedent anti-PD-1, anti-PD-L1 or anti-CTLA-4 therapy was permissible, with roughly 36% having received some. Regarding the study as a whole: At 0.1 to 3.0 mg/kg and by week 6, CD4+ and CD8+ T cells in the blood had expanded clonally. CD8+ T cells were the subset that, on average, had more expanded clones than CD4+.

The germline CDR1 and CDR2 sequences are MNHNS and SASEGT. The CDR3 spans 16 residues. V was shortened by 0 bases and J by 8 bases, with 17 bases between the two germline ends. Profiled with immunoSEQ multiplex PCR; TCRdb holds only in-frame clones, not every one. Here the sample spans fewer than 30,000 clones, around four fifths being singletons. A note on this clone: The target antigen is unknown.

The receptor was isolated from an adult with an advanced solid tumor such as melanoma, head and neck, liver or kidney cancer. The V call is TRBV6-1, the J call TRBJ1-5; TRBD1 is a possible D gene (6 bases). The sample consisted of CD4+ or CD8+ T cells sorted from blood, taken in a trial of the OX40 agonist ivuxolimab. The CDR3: CASSEAVRGAGKPQHF. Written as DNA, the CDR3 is TGTGCCAGCAGTGAAGCGGTAAGGGGGGCGGGAAAGCCCCAGCATTTT.